This note documents a single T cell receptor (beta chain) sequence. This sample stems from a study of blood T cell repertoires in COVID-19. Overall study context: Sites in the United States, Italy and Spain provided acute and convalescent COVID-19 samples. PBMCs, B-cell-depleted T cells, or T cells were the source of the cDNA or gDNA that made up the material.

Germline V gives CDR1 SGHRS, CDR2 YFSETQ. The CDR3 sequence is 14 residues long. After removal of 5 bases from V and 1 base from J, the junction contained 4 bases not matched to a gene. The table came from immunoSEQ multiplex PCR; TCRdb's copy has only in-frame clones and leaves some out. The sample holds about 26,000 clones, 94% seen once. The chain combines TRBV5-1 with TRBJ2-7; 9 nucleotides line up with TRBD2. The sample was peripheral blood. The receptor was derived from a human donor with active COVID-19. The donor label of this sample is uncertain. CDR3 bases: TGCGCCAGCAGATCTAGCGGGGAGTCCTACGAGCAGTACTTC. Its protein is CASRSSGESYEQYF.